This T cell receptor (beta chain) was profiled in a study of blood T cell repertoires in COVID-19. Study summary: Sites across the United States, Italy and Spain contributed samples from acute and convalescent COVID-19.

This CDR3 is 15 amino acids long. Germline loops: CDR1 KGHSH, CDR2 LQKENI. Trimming removed 2 bases at V and 10 bases at J, with 21 bases between. Only in-frame clones appear in the TCRdb table, and some are missing; sequencing was by immunoSEQ multiplex PCR. This table holds about 440,000 clones, about 90% found once. The age range of participants was about 18 to 95 years, with residence in around 22 US areas. Sequencing input: PBMCs or T cells enriched from blood (not recorded which). The rearrangement links TRBV18 to TRBJ2-7; TRBD2 is a possible D gene (7 bases). This receptor was taken from a woman between 18 and 30 years old with acute COVID-19. The CDR3 here is CASSPSQGRELEQYF. CDR3 sequence (DNA): TGTGCCAGCTCACCAAGCCAGGGGAGGGAGCTAGAACAGTACTTC.